The text below deals with one TCR beta chain. What it binds is not known. The data are from a study of cytomegalovirus exposure and HLA in healthy donors. Across the study: A later analysis reported the same platform for the roughly 120 validation repertoires and the 500 to 750 first-cohort repertoires.

The CDR3 is made up of 13 amino acids. Trimming stripped 4 bases from V and 4 bases from J, with 10 bases between. Germline lookup yields CDR1 SGHNT and CDR2 YENEEA. General study results and limits: The investigators catalogued 164 TCR beta chains as cytomegalovirus-associated. CMV antigen specificity was confirmed in vitro for three CMV-associated chains. Subsequent analysis found a tendency for first-cohort TCR clusters to co-occur within the 120 validation repertoires.

Sequenced by immunoSEQ multiplex PCR; TCRdb stores in-frame clones only, minus some. The repertoire holds about 150,000 clones, with roughly nine tenths as singletons. This TCR was sampled from a woman between 18 and 29 years old in good health and CMV-seropositive. Sequenced material: PBMCs. The chain couples TRBV11-3 to TRBJ1-1; D gene uncertain. The CDR3 protein is CASSSGRSTEAFF. The CDR3 region has the DNA TGTGCCAGCAGCTCCGGTAGGAGCACTGAAGCTTTCTTT.